This T cell receptor (beta chain) originates from a study of CD8+CD57+ T cells in acquired aplastic anemia. At the level of the study: Isolated CD4+ and CD8+ cells, once sorted, yielded DNA averaging about 3.2 ug.

Germline-derived CDR1 and CDR2 are SEHNR and FQNEAQ (reference sequence). CDR3 length: 9 amino acids. Findings and limits, study-wide: No significant patient-versus-control difference appeared in CD8+ Simpson's diversity.

The sample holds many counts of this clonotype. Its antigen is not known. At one end, the junction sequence differs from germline, possibly due to a read error. Patients selected for sequencing had displayed CD8+CD57+ cell expansion by flow cytometry. Researchers used genomic DNA as the template to profile TCR beta VDJ and CDR3. TCRdb reprocessed the reads via MiXCR and lists one record per CDR3 protein. The table lists a few hundred thousand distinct CDR3 sequences, about a third of them singletons. The TCR sequence derives from a human donor with aplastic anemia. The chain recombines TRBV7-9 with TRBJ2-1; D not resolved. The sequencing input was sorted CD4+, CD8+, or CD8+CD57+ T cells (not recorded which) from PBMCs. The CDR3 DNA follows: TGCCTCATTGGCAATGAGCAGTTCTTC. Its translation is CLIGNEQFF. The variable domain in full, completed from reference TRBV7-9 and TRBJ2-1, reads DTGVSQNPRHKITKRGQNVTFRCDPISEHNRLYWYRQTLGQGPEFLTYFQNEAQLEKSRLLSDRFSAERPKGSFSTLEIQRTEQGDSAMYLCLIGNEQFFGPGTRLTVL.